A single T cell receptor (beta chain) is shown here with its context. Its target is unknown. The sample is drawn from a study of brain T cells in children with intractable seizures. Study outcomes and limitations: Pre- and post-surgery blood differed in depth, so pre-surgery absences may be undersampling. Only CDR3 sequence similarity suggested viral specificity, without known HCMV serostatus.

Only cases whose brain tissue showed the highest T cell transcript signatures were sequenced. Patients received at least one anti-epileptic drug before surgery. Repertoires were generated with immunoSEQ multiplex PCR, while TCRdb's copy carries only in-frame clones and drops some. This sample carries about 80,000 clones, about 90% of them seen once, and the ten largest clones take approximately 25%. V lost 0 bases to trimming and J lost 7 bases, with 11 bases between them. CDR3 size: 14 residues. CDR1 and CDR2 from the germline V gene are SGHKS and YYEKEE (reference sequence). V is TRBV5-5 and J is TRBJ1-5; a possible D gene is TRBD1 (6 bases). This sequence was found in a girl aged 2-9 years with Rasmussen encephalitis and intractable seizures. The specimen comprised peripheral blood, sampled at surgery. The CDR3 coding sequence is TGTGCCAGCAGCTTGGTGGGGGCTGGCCAGCCCCAGCATTTT. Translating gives CASSLVGAGQPQHF.